One and the same sample provided the 8 T cell receptor beta chains below, sequenced in a study of cytomegalovirus exposure and HLA in healthy donors. Vbeta (60) and Jbeta (13) primers were used in the PCR. TCRdb's table, derived via immunoSEQ multiplex PCR, lists solely in-frame clones and lacks some. Among around 70,000 clones listed, less than 80% were seen once. The material sequenced was PBMCs. Every receptor here comes from a woman aged 40 to 49 in good health and CMV-seropositive.

This chain links TRBV7-7 with TRBJ2-1; 7 nucleotides line up with TRBD2. The length of the CDR3 is 15 residues. Trimming removed 3 bases from V and 7 bases from J; junction bases left unmatched: 9. Germline loops: CDR1 SSHAT, CDR2 FNYEAQ (reference sequence). CDR3 DNA: TGTGCCAGCAGCTTCAGTCTAGCGGAGGCTAATGAGCAGTTCTTC. Amino acid sequence: CASSFSLAEANEQFF. Full variable domain (remainder filled in from reference TRBV7-7 and TRBJ2-1): GAGVSQSPRYKVTKRGQDVTLRCDPISSHATLYWYQQALGQGPEFLTYFNYEAQPDKSGLPSDRFSAERPEGSISTLTIQRTEQRDSAMYRCASSFSLAEANEQFFGPGTRLTVL.

The gene calls are TRBV7-2 and TRBJ1-3, with D unresolved. Germline assignment: CDR1 SGHTA and CDR2 FQGNSA. This CDR3 has 16 amino acids. Trimming stripped 3 bases from V and 0 bases from J, with 12 bases between. In DNA form, the CDR3 reads TGTGCCAGCAGCTTCACCGGGTCGAGCTCTGGAAACACCATATATTTT. Protein: CASSFTGSSSGNTIYF.

The chain recombines TRBV11-2 with TRBJ2-7, with D perhaps TRBD1 (5 bases). Germline loops: CDR1 SGHAT, CDR2 FQNNGV. Between the trimmed V and J ends, which lost 1 base and 7 bases, there was a span of 14 bases. The CDR3 sequence is 14 residues long. CDR3 DNA sequence: TGTGCCAGCAGCTTAGGTCCCCCGACAGATGAGCAGTACTTC. Protein: CASSLGPPTDEQYF.

V and J are TRBV28 and TRBJ2-7; 8 nucleotides line up with TRBD1. The V segment lost 8 bases and the J segment 3 bases; nucleotides outside the gene matches: 9. The CDR3 covers 14 residues. Germline V lookup: CDR1 MDHEN, CDR2 SYDVKM. Here the CDR3 DNA reads TGTGCCAGCCCCTGGACAGGGTTAATCTACGAGCAGTACTTC. Translation: CASPWTGLIYEQYF.

In nucleotides, the CDR3 is TGTGCCAGCAGCTTAGAGCCCACAGGGGGCCGTGGCTACACCTTC. Translation: CASSLEPTGGRGYTF. The chain couples TRBV11-2 to TRBJ1-2, with 9 positions matching TRBD1. The germline V gene has CDR1 SGHAT and CDR2 FQNNGV. V lost 0 bases and J lost 7; bases outside the gene matches: 6. This CDR3 spans 15 amino acids.

The chain joins TRBV5-1 to TRBJ2-7; weak D call: TRBD2 (7 bases). The CDR3 consists of 14 residues. The V gene lost 4 bases and the J gene lost 3 bases, with 14 bases spanning the gap. CDR1 and CDR2 from the germline V gene are SGHRS and YFSETQ. The DNA for the CDR3 is TGCGCCAGCAGCGGGGGCGGGGGCCTCTACGAGCAGTACTTC. Translation: CASSGGGGLYEQYF.

The chain couples TRBV2 to TRBJ1-4; D may be TRBD1 (6 bases). With 6 bases removed from V and 17 bases from J, the gap between germline ends came to 25 bases. The CDR3 length is 14 residues. The germline V gene encodes CDR1 SNHLY and CDR2 FYNNEI. This chain's CDR3 is CASRTSGHRNSGFF. CDR3 nucleotides: TGTGCCAGCAGAACCTCGGGACACAGAAATTCGGGTTTTTTT.

The V and J genes are TRBV9 and TRBJ2-3, with TRBD2 as a possible D gene (5 bases). V lost 0 bases and J 0 bases, leaving 11 bases between the germline ends. Germline values: CDR1 SGDLS, CDR2 YYNGEE. The CDR3 runs 16 residues. The CDR3 coding sequence is TGTGCCAGCAGCGTAGATGCGGGTTTTAGCACAGATACGCAGTATTTT. Protein: CASSVDAGFSTDTQYF.